One sample yielded the 5 T cell receptor beta chains listed below, sequenced in a study of Ad26.COV2.S vaccination and SARS-CoV-2 variants. Sequencing was performed with immunoSEQ multiplex PCR; in TCRdb, only in-frame clones are kept and a portion is missing. The table has 380,000 or so clones, roughly 80% seen once. Treatment specified: about 20 received Ad26.COV2.S at low or high dose, single or two shots; 5 received placebo; per-sample allocation not given. Sampling occurred on day 63 after the first vaccine or placebo injection. The sequenced sample was peripheral blood, obtained in a trial of Ad26.COV2.S vaccine versus placebo. The receptors were sampled from a person between 18 and 60 years old who received the Ad26.COV2.S COVID-19 vaccine or a placebo.

The chain recombines TRBV7-6 with TRBJ1-1; no definite D call. The V gene's germline CDR1 is SGHVS and CDR2 FNYEAQ. Between the trimmed V and J ends, which lost 5 bases and 0 bases, there was a span of 13 bases. This CDR3 is built from 15 residues. CDR3 residues: CASSLTGLVNTEAFF. The CDR3 DNA reads as TGTGCCAGCAGCCTAACGGGGTTGGTGAACACTGAAGCTTTCTTT.

The chain carries TRBV2 and TRBJ2-6; TRBD1 agrees at 10 bases. The CDR3 covers 13 residues. Germline CDR1 reads SNHLY; CDR2 reads FYNNEI. The CDR3 is CVSDRGVGRGLTF. The CDR3, as DNA: TGTGTTTCGGACAGGGGGGTCGGTAGAGGCCTGACTTTC. Full variable domain (remainder filled in from reference TRBV2 and TRBJ2-6): EPEVTQTPSHQVTQMGQEVILRCVPISNHLYFYWYRQILGQKVEFLVSFYNNEISEKSEIFDDQFSVERPDGSNFTLKIRSTKLEDSAMYFCVSDRGVGRGLTFGAGSRLTVL.

V and J are TRBV19 and TRBJ2-7; 7 bases map to TRBD2. The CDR3 is made up of 15 amino acids. Germline-derived CDR1 and CDR2 are LNHDA and SQIVND (reference sequence). J was trimmed by 1 base and V by 5 bases; bases with no gene match: 8. CDR3 sequence (DNA): TGTGCCAGTAGTTCCACTCCCGGGAGGTCCTACGAGCAGTACTTC. Amino acids: CASSSTPGRSYEQYF.

Points on this clone: Compared with germline, one end of the junction differs, possibly owing to a read error. This chain connects TRBV19 to TRBJ2-2, with D possibly matching TRBD2 (6 bases). CDR1 is LNHDA and CDR2 is SQIVND in the germline V gene (reference sequence). The CDR3 consists of 15 residues. CDR3 in DNA: TGTGCCAGTAGTATAGCGGGAGCAAACACCCGGGAGCTGTTTTTT. The encoded protein is CASSIAGANTRELFF.

J is TRBJ1-1 and V is TRBV7-9; D is uncertain. Germline CDR1 is SEHNR and CDR2 is FQNEAQ (reference sequence). This CDR3 is 12 amino acids long. Trimming removed 6 bases at V and 3 bases at J, with 8 bases between. The CDR3 is CASRNWDTEAFF. DNA of the CDR3: TGTGCCAGCAGAAACTGGGACACTGAAGCTTTCTTT.